The rows below give T cell receptor beta chains drawn from one sample of a study of blood T cells in healthy people across ages. MiXCR was run by TCRdb on the 5' RACE reads, yielding one entry per CDR3 protein. Of roughly 1,500,000 distinct CDR3 sequences in the sample, roughly a third were seen once. Sequencing was done on a sample of blood. The receptors derive from a woman aged 25 to 39 in good health. Each CDR3 is given with its conserved first and last residue. D genes are given only for firm matches. Part of the rows lack a size; the others show once, few, many or a class for expanded clones.

j_call clone_size d_call v_call cdr3_nt cdr3_aa
TRBJ2-7 many TRBD2 TRBV4-1 TGCGCCAGCAGCCAGTTAGCGGGAGGATCCTACGAGCAGTACTTC CASSQLAGGSYEQYF
TRBJ1-2 few . TRBV2 TGTGCCAGCGGAAAGGGGCTCGCGGGGGAGAGCTACACCTTC CASGKGLAGESYTF
TRBJ1-6 . . TRBV9 TGTGCCAGCAGCGAGGTCCCGACGGTTAATTCACCCCTCCACTTT CASSEVPTVNSPLHF
TRBJ2-7 few TRBD1 TRBV7-9 TGTGCCAGCAGCGCGACAGGGGAAATGGGCGAGCAGTACTTC CASSATGEMGEQYF
TRBJ1-6 . . TRBV4-1 TGCGCCAGCAGCCAAGGACCGGGGATCAGGTCACCCCTCCACTTT CASSQGPGIRSPLHF
TRBJ2-1 few TRBD2 TRBV2 TGTGCCAGCAGAAGACTAGCCGGTTTGAATGAGCAGTTCTTC CASRRLAGLNEQFF
TRBJ2-3 . TRBD2 TRBV10-1 TGTGTCAGCAGTGCCGGGGGAGGGACAGATACGCAGTATTTT CVSSAGGGTDTQYF
TRBJ2-7 many TRBD1 TRBV7-3 TGTGCCAGCAGCTCCCGGACAGGGTCAGATTCCTACGAGCAGTACTTC CASSSRTGSDSYEQYF
TRBJ1-2 few . TRBV20-1 TGCAGTGCTAACAGGGTGAAAATCTATGGCTACACCTTC CSANRVKIYGYTF
TRBJ2-1 few TRBD2 TRBV11-2 TGTGCCAGCAGCTTATCTGGAACTAGCGGGAGCTCCTACAATGAGCAGTTCTTC CASSLSGTSGSSYNEQFF
TRBJ2-1 . . TRBV5-5 TGTGCCAGCAGCTTGGATCTCCCCGAGGGGTTCTTC CASSLDLPEGFF
TRBJ2-3 . TRBD1 TRBV20-1 TGCAGTGCTAGAGCCGGGACAGGGGTTAGCACAGATACGCAGTATTTT CSARAGTGVSTDTQYF
TRBJ2-3 . TRBD2 TRBV20-1 TGCAGTGCTAGAGATATCCAGCGGGGAGGTACAGATACGCAGTATTTT CSARDIQRGGTDTQYF
TRBJ2-3 . . TRBV29-1 TGCGGCGTTGAAGATACGGGGGACGGCACAGATACGCAGTATTTT CGVEDTGDGTDTQYF
TRBJ2-3 few TRBD1 TRBV28 TGTGCCAGCAGTTTATTATCGGACAGGGCGGATACGCAGTATTTT CASSLLSDRADTQYF
TRBJ2-7 . . TRBV27 TGTGCCAGCACCCCTTCTGGCTGGGGGGACGAGCAGTACTTC CASTPSGWGDEQYF
TRBJ2-7 . . TRBV13 TGTGCCAGCAGCGAACAGGCGTACGAGCAGTACTTC CASSEQAYEQYF
TRBJ2-3 . TRBD2 TRBV7-9 TGTGCCAGCAGCTTACTCTGGACTAGCGGATTCACAGATACGCAGTATTTT CASSLLWTSGFTDTQYF
TRBJ1-6 . . TRBV29-1 TGCGGCGTTGTTAAGTTAGGGGCACCCCTCCACTTT CGVVKLGAPLHF
TRBJ2-5 many . TRBV20-1 TGCAGTGCTCAGGCAGCTAGCGCGTACCAAGAGACCCAGTACTTC CSAQAASAYQETQYF
TRBJ1-4 . TRBD1 TRBV7-9 TGTGCCAGCAGCTTATCGGGCAGGGGGGCGGATAATGAAAAACTGTTTTTT CASSLSGRGADNEKLFF
TRBJ2-1 many TRBD2 TRBV29-1 TGCAGCGTCCGGCTAGCGGGAGGTTACAATGAGCAGTTCTTC CSVRLAGGYNEQFF
TRBJ2-1 once TRBD2 TRBV5-1 TGCACCAGCAGCCAGCTTGGGACTAGCGGGACCAACAATGAGCAGTTCTTC CTSSQLGTSGTNNEQFF
TRBJ2-3 few TRBD2 TRBV7-9 TGTGCCAGCATCCTCCCCCCTAGCGGGGCTGGCACAGATACGCAGTATTTT CASILPPSGAGTDTQYF
TRBJ2-2 many . TRBV14 TGTGCCAGCAGCCAGACGAGCACCGGGGAGCTGTTTTTT CASSQTSTGELFF
TRBJ2-5 few TRBD2 TRBV27 TGTGCCAGCAGTCCACAGATGCGGGGGGGCCAGGAGACCCAGTACTTC CASSPQMRGGQETQYF
TRBJ1-2 . TRBD1 TRBV6-2/TRBV6-3 TGTGCCAGCAGTTTCAGGGACAGGGAAGACTATGGCTACACCTTC CASSFRDREDYGYTF
TRBJ2-5 . TRBD1 TRBV20-1 TGCAGTGCTTATGGGGACAGACGAGAGGCCCAGTACTTC CSAYGDRREAQYF
TRBJ2-7 . TRBD2 TRBV27 TGTGCCAGCAGTGTGCTAGCGGGGAGGTTACGCGAGCAGTACTTC CASSVLAGRLREQYF
TRBJ1-1 many TRBD1 TRBV27 TGTGCCAGCGGACGGACAGGGGGGAACACTGAAGCTTTCTTT CASGRTGGNTEAFF
TRBJ2-3 few . TRBV12-3/TRBV12-4 TGTGCCAGCCACATCCGCGGAATGGATACGCAGTATTTT CASHIRGMDTQYF
TRBJ2-7 . TRBD2 TRBV3-1 TGTGCCAGCAGCCAAGATCAGACTAGCGGGAGAACCTACGAGCAGTACTTC CASSQDQTSGRTYEQYF
TRBJ2-7 . . TRBV5-1 TGCGCCAGCAGCTTGGGGGATGTCAGGGTCGAGCAGTACTTC CASSLGDVRVEQYF
TRBJ2-5 few . TRBV20-1 TGCAGTGCTAGAGATCCCGGGACCCCGGGTGGCCAGTACTTC CSARDPGTPGGQYF
TRBJ1-2 . TRBD1 TRBV7-9 TGTGCCAGCTGCTTAGTGGAGGGGGCTTCTAACTATGGCTACACCTTC CASCLVEGASNYGYTF
TRBJ2-1 few TRBD2 TRBV6-5 TGTGCCAGCAGGGAGCGGGAGGGCCCGGATGAGCAGTTCTTC CASREREGPDEQFF
TRBJ2-1 many . TRBV4-1 TGCGCCAGCAGCCAAGTCGTCTCGGGGACCTACAATGAGCAGTTCTTC CASSQVVSGTYNEQFF
TRBJ2-7 . TRBD2 TRBV7-2 TGTGCCAGCAGCTTAGCGAGGCGGGAGTTCGTCGAGCAGTACTTC CASSLARREFVEQYF
TRBJ2-7 . . TRBV6-2/TRBV6-3 TGTGCCAGCAGTTACTCGCTCGGGAAAAGCTCCTACGAGCAGTACTTC CASSYSLGKSSYEQYF
TRBJ2-2 . TRBD1 TRBV2 TGTGCCAGCAGGGGACAGATGAACACCGGGGAGCTGTTTTTT CASRGQMNTGELFF